This T cell receptor (beta chain) was profiled in a study of blood T cell repertoires in COVID-19. The ends were cut back, 5 bases at V and 0 bases at J, with 11 bases in the middle. CDR3 length equals 15 residues. Germline V gene data show CDR1 as ENHRY and CDR2 as SYGVKD. Those enrolled, adults aged about 18 to 89 years, came from about two dozen US areas. Donors were grouped by their self-reported clinical history. The authors' processing: Researchers report that nucleated cell counts were estimated from reference gene primer amplification. Some clones are missing from TCRdb's copy, which holds only in-frame ones; the method was immunoSEQ multiplex PCR. D and trimming come from the DNA, and the V and J calls and clone size come from that table. The top ten clones hold about 3.5% of a sample with approximately 200,000 clones, roughly nine tenths of them seen once.

The receptor was derived from a woman between 18 and 29 years old in a cohort exposed to, infected with or recovered from COVID-19 (not recorded which). The chain is built from TRBV10-3 and TRBJ1-5; D unresolved. The material sequenced was PBMCs or T cells enriched from blood (not recorded which). In DNA, the CDR3 is TGTGCCATCAGTTCAGATATTTATAGCAATCAGCCCCAGCATTTT. As protein: CAISSDIYSNQPQHF.